These 21 T cell receptor beta chains came from one sample sequenced in a study of glioma-infiltrating T cells after dendritic cell vaccination. Only in-frame clones appear in the TCRdb table, and some are missing; sequencing was by immunoSEQ multiplex PCR. Among roughly 50,000 clones listed, over 75% were seen once. This sample's time point: after dendritic cell vaccination, including at tumor progression/relapse. The source material was blood, sampled after dendritic cell vaccination. The receptors come from a human donor with glioblastoma.

The chain couples TRBV7-9 to TRBJ2-2, with a weak D call TRBD1 (6 bases). Looked up from germline, CDR1 is SEHNR and CDR2 is FQNEAQ (reference sequence). CDR3 length equals 14 residues. Trimming removed 5 bases from V and 6 bases from J, with 13 bases in between. CDR3 in amino acids: CASSRITGSGELFF. Written as DNA, the CDR3 is TGTGCCAGCAGCCGAATTACAGGGTCCGGGGAGCTGTTTTTT.

V usage is TRBV14 and J usage is TRBJ2-5; TRBD1 aligns across 7 bases. The germline gives CDR1 SGHDN, CDR2 FVKESK. Trimming at V came to 0 bases and at J to 4 bases, leaving 5 bases not matched to a gene. The CDR3 extends over 15 amino acids. CDR3 sequence: CASSQDVGQLETQYF. The CDR3 region has the DNA TGTGCCAGCAGCCAAGATGTGGGACAGTTAGAGACCCAGTACTTC.

The chain uses TRBV4-1 and TRBJ2-2; tentative D call: TRBD2 (5 bases). The CDR3 has 17 residues. V lost 0 bases and J lost 3, with 14 bases in between. The germline CDR1 and CDR2 sequences are MGHRA and YSYEKL. CDR3 DNA sequence: TGCGCCAGCAGCCAAGATTCGGGAAGACTATACACCGGGGAGCTGTTTTTT. The encoded protein is CASSQDSGRLYTGELFF.

This clone was counted a few times. V gene TRBV11-3 combines with J gene TRBJ2-2; the match to TRBD1 covers 7 bases. The germline gives CDR1 SGHNT, CDR2 YENEEA. The CDR3 contains 13 residues. The trim removed 8 bases at V and 6 bases at J, leaving 6 bases unmatched. The CDR3 region has the DNA TGTGCCAGCTGTGACAGGGACCCCGGGGAGCTGTTTTTT. Protein sequence: CASCDRDPGELFF.

The chain couples TRBV7-3 to TRBJ2-7; D is possibly TRBD2 (5 bases). Trimming took 1 base from V and 5 from J, leaving 18 bases between them. The germline V gene encodes CDR1 SGHTA and CDR2 FQGTGA. This CDR3 is built from 16 residues. In DNA, the CDR3 is TGTGCCAGCAGCTTAAAAGAGTCGGGCCTAGCAGACGAGCAGTACTTC. Translated, it gives CASSLKESGLADEQYF. The whole variable domain, remainder taken from reference TRBV7-3 and TRBJ2-7, is GAGVSQTPSNKVTEKGKYVELRCDPISGHTALYWYRQSLGQGPEFLIYFQGTGAADDSGLPNDRFFAVRPEGSVSTLKIQRTERGDSAVYLCASSLKESGLADEQYFGPGTRLTVT.

This sequence joins TRBV7-9 and TRBJ2-7; a possible D gene is TRBD2 (5 bases). Per the germline V gene, CDR1 is SEHNR and CDR2 is FQNEAQ (reference sequence). Trimming pared 5 bases from V and 0 bases from J, leaving 20 bases between. The CDR3 sequence is 17 residues long. In nucleotides, the CDR3 is TGTGCCAGCAGCGACGACAAGGCCCGAGGGTTCTCCTACGAGCAGTACTTC. Amino acids: CASSDDKARGFSYEQYF.

The gene calls are TRBV7-9 and TRBJ2-3; 9 bases are a match to TRBD2. The V and J ends lost 4 bases and 0 bases, in that order; junction bases with no gene match: 5. Germline loops: CDR1 SEHNR, CDR2 FQNEAQ (reference sequence). CDR3 length: 16 residues. CDR3 DNA: TGTGCCAGCAGCTCCTATAGCGGGAGCAGCACAGATACGCAGTATTTT. Translation: CASSSYSGSSTDTQYF.

This chain joins TRBV20-1 and TRBJ2-1; D uncertain. The CDR3 has 10 amino acids. Trimming took off 3 bases at V and 7 bases at J, with 4 bases between the two ends. CDR1 is DFQATT, CDR2 SNEGSKA, per germline (reference sequence). The DNA for the CDR3 is TGCAGTGCTAGTAGTAATGAGCAGTTCTTC. This encodes CSASSNEQFF.

The V call is TRBV28, the J call TRBJ2-3; perhaps TRBD2 as D (5 bases). The CDR3 has 14 amino acids. With 6 bases removed from V and 4 bases from J, the gap between germline ends came to 14 bases. Per the germline V gene, CDR1 is MDHEN and CDR2 is SYDVKM. Written as DNA, the CDR3 is TGTGCCAGCAGCCCCGGGAAGGGAGCAGATACGCAGTATTTT. Protein: CASSPGKGADTQYF.

This chain links TRBV28 with TRBJ2-5, with 8 nucleotides matching TRBD1. Germline lookup yields CDR1 MDHEN and CDR2 SYDVKM. V shed 8 bases and J 1 base; nucleotides not matched to a gene: 9. This CDR3 spans 15 amino acids. This CDR3 is CASRRGQGAQETQYF. CDR3 DNA sequence: TGTGCCAGCCGACGAGGACAGGGAGCCCAAGAGACCCAGTACTTC.

The genes are TRBV28 and TRBJ2-5, with 9 positions matching TRBD1. The germline gives CDR1 MDHEN, CDR2 SYDVKM. With V trimmed by 6 bases and J by 5 bases, 10 bases remained unmatched. The CDR3 is 15 amino acids. Written as DNA, the CDR3 is TGTGCCAGCAGGTCCCGGGACAGGGTAATCGAGACCCAGTACTTC. Its translation: CASRSRDRVIETQYF.

V usage is TRBV10-3 and J usage is TRBJ1-4; D gene uncertain. Trimming left V 4 bases short and J 5 bases short, with 8 bases between. Germline CDR1 reads ENHRY; CDR2 reads SYGVKD. The CDR3 is made up of 13 amino acids. The CDR3: CAISASRNEKLFF. CDR3 in DNA: TGTGCCATCAGTGCCTCTAGAAATGAAAAACTGTTTTTT.

The chain has TRBV29-1 and TRBJ2-3; 8 positions agree with TRBD2. After removal of 4 bases from V and 3 bases from J, the junction contained 9 bases not matched to a gene. Germline lookup yields CDR1 SQVTM and CDR2 ANQGSEA. The CDR3 totals 15 residues. DNA for the CDR3: TGCAGCGTTGCCCTAGCGGGTGCTGTTACAGATACGCAGTATTTT. Protein sequence: CSVALAGAVTDTQYF.

The chain links TRBV18 to TRBJ1-5; the D gene is possibly TRBD1 (6 bases). The CDR3 has 14 residues. Trimming took off 4 bases at V and 2 bases at J, with 9 bases between the two ends. CDR1 and CDR2 (germline): KGHSH, LQKENI. The CDR3 loop reads CASSQQGGNQPQHF. CDR3 DNA sequence: TGTGCCAGCTCACAACAGGGTGGCAATCAGCCCCAGCATTTT.

The chain carries TRBV15 and TRBJ2-7; D perhaps matches TRBD2 (5 bases). The CDR3 covers 15 residues. Germline CDR1 reads LNHNV; CDR2 reads YYDKDF (reference sequence). The V and J ends lost 0 bases and 1 base respectively, with 10 bases between them. CDR3 sequence reads: CATSRERLASYEQYF. The CDR3 nucleotides read TGTGCCACCAGCAGAGAAAGGCTAGCATCCTACGAGCAGTACTTC. Full variable domain (rest looked up from reference TRBV15 and TRBJ2-7): DAMVIQNPRYQVTQFGKPVTLSCSQTLNHNVMYWYQQKSSQAPKLLFHYYDKDFNNEADTPDNFQSRRPNTSFCFLDIRSPGLGDTAMYLCATSRERLASYEQYFGPGTRLTVT.

The chain joins TRBV14 to TRBJ2-1; TRBD1 matches at 7 bases. The CDR3 has 13 residues. The germline gives CDR1 SGHDN, CDR2 FVKESK. Unmatched junction bases numbered 2, after V lost 3 bases and J lost 6 bases. In nucleotides, the CDR3 is TGTGCCAGCAGCCAGAACAGGGGCAATGAGCAGTTCTTC. It translates to CASSQNRGNEQFF.

Here the CDR3 reads CASSSDRGAYEQYF. The CDR3 coding sequence is TGTGCCAGCAGTTCGGACAGGGGGGCCTACGAGCAGTACTTC. The gene calls are TRBV6-5 and TRBJ2-7; 10 nucleotides match TRBD1. V lost 4 bases to trimming and J lost 2 bases; unmatched junction nucleotides: 2. Germline-derived CDR1 and CDR2 are MNHEY and SVGAGI. The CDR3 length is 14 residues.

The CDR3 nucleotides read TGCGCCAGCAGCTTGGGGGTTTTAGCGGGAGGATACAATGAGCAGTTCTTC. It is translated as CASSLGVLAGGYNEQFF. The chain carries TRBV5-1 and TRBJ2-1; TRBD2 matches 10 bases. V gave up 0 bases and J gave up 4 bases; unmatched junction bases: 7. Germline V CDR1 and CDR2: SGHRS, YFSETQ. The CDR3 has 17 residues.

The rearrangement joins TRBV28 to TRBJ1-1; D uncertain. This CDR3 has 12 amino acids. V lost 2 bases and J 8 bases, leaving 9 bases between the germline ends. Germline V gene data show CDR1 as MDHEN and CDR2 as SYDVKM. This CDR3 reads CASSLQAFEAFF. The DNA of the CDR3 is TGTGCCAGCAGTTTACAGGCCTTCGAAGCTTTCTTT.

The genes are TRBV6-5 and TRBJ2-6; a possible D gene is TRBD2 (5 bases). The CDR3 runs 15 residues. Germline CDR1 and CDR2: MNHEY and SVGAGI. V lost 4 bases, J lost 0 bases, and 7 bases lay in between. Written as DNA, the CDR3 is TGTGCCAGCAGTTTGGGGAGCTCTGGGGCCAACGTCCTGACTTTC. It yields the protein CASSLGSSGANVLTF.

V is TRBV13 and J is TRBJ2-7; TRBD2 matches 7 bases. The CDR3 is 14 residues long. Per the germline V gene, CDR1 is PRHDT and CDR2 is FYEKMQ (reference sequence). Trimming took 7 bases from V and 6 from J; bases not matched to a gene: 12. The CDR3 nucleotides are TGTGCCAGCAATCTCTCGGGAGGAAGGGGCGAGCAGTACTTC. It translates to CASNLSGGRGEQYF.